This TCR beta chain is from a study of blood T cell repertoires in COVID-19. Study context: The samples span acute and convalescent COVID-19 from the United States, Italy and Spain.

The CDR3 has 15 amino acids. Germline CDR1 and CDR2: MDHEN and SYDVKM. Trimming cost V 6 bases and J 4 bases; bases outside gene matches: 9. Authors' methods: How many nucleated cells were present was estimated from reference gene primer amplification. TCRdb's table, derived via immunoSEQ multiplex PCR, lists solely in-frame clones and lacks some. V, J and clone size derive from that table, while D and trimming were established from the DNA sequence. The sample includes 250,000 to 350,000 clones, 90% of them seen just once. The sequenced material came from PBMCs or T cells enriched from blood (not recorded which). The V call is TRBV28, the J call TRBJ1-2; 9 bases map to TRBD1. The clonotype comes from a woman aged 18-29 years with acute COVID-19. The CDR3 DNA follows: TGTGCCAGCAGCCTCCCGGGACAGGGTGGCTATGGCTACACCTTC. Amino acid sequence: CASSLPGQGGYGYTF.